A selection of T cell receptor beta chains follows, all from one sample in a study of blood T cell repertoires in COVID-19. TCRdb's table, derived via immunoSEQ multiplex PCR, lists solely in-frame clones and lacks some. Of more than 110,000 clones in the sample, around 80% were seen once. Source material: PBMCs or T cells enriched from blood (not recorded which). These receptors came from a young woman who had been exposed to COVID-19. Both conserved end residues are part of each CDR3. A D gene is named only where the DNA matches it firmly. Clone size is shown for a subset of rows, as once, few, many or a class of expanded clone.

D	size	V	J	DNA	CDR3
-	-	TRBV7-8	TRBJ2-1	TGTGCCAGCAGCTTATCTGGGAGCGGGCTGAACTACAATGAGCAGTTCTTC	CASSLSGSGLNYNEQFF
TRBD2	-	TRBV7-2	TRBJ2-7	TGTGCCAGCAGCCCGCAGGGAGGGCCCTACGAGCAGTACTTC	CASSPQGGPYEQYF
TRBD1	-	TRBV28	TRBJ2-7	TGTGCCAGCAGTCTCCGGGACAGCCGTTACGAGCAGTACTTC	CASSLRDSRYEQYF
TRBD2	-	TRBV30	TRBJ2-7	TGTGCCTGGAACACGGGACTAGCCGAGCAGTACTTC	CAWNTGLAEQYF
-	-	TRBV7-2	TRBJ2-7	TGTGCCAGCAGCTTAGCTACAGGGAGGGCCTACGAGCAGTACTTC	CASSLATGRAYEQYF
TRBD2	-	TRBV11-1	TRBJ2-7	TGTGCCAGCAGCTTCTTAGCGGGAACCTACGAGCAGTACTTC	CASSFLAGTYEQYF
-	once	TRBV14	TRBJ1-3	TGTGCCAGCAGCCAAGAAATACGGGGTCTTGGAAACACCATATATTTT	CASSQEIRGLGNTIYF
-	-	TRBV28	TRBJ1-5	TGTGCCAGCAGTTTAAAGGGGTCCTCAAGCAATCAGCCCCAGCATTTT	CASSLKGSSSNQPQHF
TRBD1	-	TRBV7-9	TRBJ1-5	TGTGCCAGCAGCGGTACAGGGGGTAGGCAGCCCCAGCATTTT	CASSGTGGRQPQHF
-	-	TRBV5-1	TRBJ2-2	TGCGCCAGCAGCTTGGGGACAGCGGTGACCGGGGAGCTGTTTTTT	CASSLGTAVTGELFF
TRBD2	-	TRBV3-1/TRBV3-2	TRBJ2-3	TGTGCCAGCAGCCACCAGCGGGGCGCTGGCACAGATACGCAGTATTTT	CASSHQRGAGTDTQYF
TRBD1	-	TRBV27	TRBJ2-7	TGTGCCAGCAGTTTGGGACAGTCCTTTTACGAGCAGTACTTC	CASSLGQSFYEQYF
-	once	TRBV4-3	TRBJ1-2	TGCGCCAGCAGCCAAGATCCTCCAGGCCGCGGGGTTGAGGGCTACACCTTC	CASSQDPPGRGVEGYTF
-	-	TRBV3-1/TRBV3-2	TRBJ2-7	TGTGCCAGCAGCCAAGATACCCGGAGGTACGAGCAGTACTTC	CASSQDTRRYEQYF
-	-	TRBV19	TRBJ1-1	TGTGCCAGTACCATAGGGGTTTTGAGTGAAGCTTTCTTT	CASTIGVLSEAFF
-	-	TRBV29-1	TRBJ2-7	TGCAGCGTTGAAGACAGGGGAATCGCCGAGCAGTACTTC	CSVEDRGIAEQYF
-	-	TRBV19	TRBJ2-5	TGTGCCAGTAGCCAGAGACAGGTCCAAGAGACCCAGTACTTC	CASSQRQVQETQYF
TRBD1	-	TRBV30	TRBJ1-5	TGTGCCTGGAGTTCCCAAAGACAGGGGCGGAATCAGCCCCAGCATTTT	CAWSSQRQGRNQPQHF
TRBD2	-	TRBV27	TRBJ2-7	TGTGCCAGCAGTTCTTTGCTAGCGGAAACCTACGAGCAGTACTTC	CASSSLLAETYEQYF
-	-	TRBV7-3	TRBJ1-1	TGTGCCAGCAGCGCTAGCCTAATGAACACTGAAGCTTTCTTT	CASSASLMNTEAFF
-	-	TRBV7-2	TRBJ1-1	TGTGCCAGCAGCACGAACCCTCGGGGAGGGAACACTGAAGCTTTCTTT	CASSTNPRGGNTEAFF
TRBD2	-	TRBV28	TRBJ2-3	TGTGCCAGCAGTTTAGCCAGCGGGACTCACACAGATACGCAGTATTTT	CASSLASGTHTDTQYF
-	once	TRBV7-2	TRBJ2-1	TGTGCCAGCAGCTTAGCCTTCCACGGCAATGAGCAGTTCTTC	CASSLAFHGNEQFF
TRBD2	few	TRBV5-4	TRBJ2-1	TGTGCCAGCAGCGGATTTAGCGGGGTAAATGAGCAGTTCTTC	CASSGFSGVNEQFF
-	-	TRBV27	TRBJ2-1	TGTGCCAGCAGCGTGGCGGGCTCCTACAATGAGCAGTTCTTC	CASSVAGSYNEQFF
-	-	TRBV5-4	TRBJ2-3	TGTGCCAGCAGCCCTGGGGGGAGGCCCACAGATACGCAGTATTTT	CASSPGGRPTDTQYF
TRBD2	-	TRBV7-2	TRBJ2-1	TGTGCCAGCAGCGCCCTAGCGGGAATAGGTAATGAGCAGTTCTTC	CASSALAGIGNEQFF
-	-	TRBV28	TRBJ2-7	TGTGCCAGCTTTGGGGCAGGCGAGTTCTACGAGCAGTACTTC	CASFGAGEFYEQYF